These 25 T cell receptor beta chains originate from one sample sequenced in a study of cytomegalovirus exposure and HLA in healthy donors. Primers for the PCR totalled 60 Vbeta and 13 Jbeta. The data were produced by immunoSEQ multiplex PCR, yet TCRdb's version contains in-frame clones alone and is incomplete. The sample contains roughly 140,000 clones, 60% to 85% of which appear only once. The sequencing input was PBMCs. These receptor sequences come from a man younger than 35 in good health and CMV-seronegative.

The chain carries TRBV6-1 and TRBJ2-7; 9 bases fit TRBD2. The junction had 5 bases not matched to a gene; V was cut back by 2 bases and J by 3 bases. CDR3 length: 15 amino acids. Germline lookup yields CDR1 MNHNS and CDR2 SASEGT. DNA of the CDR3: TGTGCCAGCAGTGAAATCGCGGGAGGGGACTACGAGCAGTACTTC. Amino acid sequence: CASSEIAGGDYEQYF.

This clone was detected a few times. This chain joins TRBV25-1 and TRBJ2-3; possibly TRBD2 for D (6 bases). The germline gives CDR1 MGHDK, CDR2 SYGVNS. Trimming pared 6 bases from V and 4 bases from J, leaving 8 bases between. The CDR3 is made up of 12 amino acids. For the CDR3, the DNA is TGTGCCAGCAGGGAGGGGTCAGATACGCAGTATTTT. Residues: CASREGSDTQYF.

The J gene is TRBJ2-5, the V gene TRBV5-1, with a tentative D call TRBD1 (5 bases). V lost 2 bases to trimming and J lost 1 base, with 9 bases between them. There are 14 residues in the CDR3. The V gene's germline CDR1 is SGHRS and CDR2 YFSETQ. The CDR3 loop is CASSLRQSQETQYF. CDR3 DNA sequence: TGCGCCAGCAGCTTAAGACAGTCCCAAGAGACCCAGTACTTC.

This chain joins TRBV6-1 and TRBJ2-3, with 8 positions matching TRBD2. The CDR3 totals 16 residues. V lost 4 bases to trimming and J lost 4 bases; unmatched junction nucleotides: 10. Germline V CDR1 and CDR2: MNHNS, SASEGT. The CDR3 nucleotides read TGTGCCAGCAGTGGGCGCCCCGGGACTAGATCAGATACGCAGTATTTT. Its translation: CASSGRPGTRSDTQYF.

The chain combines TRBV29-1 with TRBJ2-7, with TRBD1 matching over 9 bases. Germline V gene sequence: CDR1 SQVTM, CDR2 ANQGSEA. The trim removed 7 bases at V and 7 bases at J, leaving 2 bases unmatched. This CDR3 is built from 10 residues. This CDR3 is CSAGTGEQYF. The CDR3 DNA reads as TGCAGCGCCGGGACAGGGGAGCAGTACTTC.

The chain joins TRBV19 to TRBJ1-5, with D unclear. This CDR3 region has 14 residues. Germline V CDR1 and CDR2: LNHDA, SQIVND (reference sequence). V was trimmed by 6 bases and J by 4 bases, leaving 13 bases between them. The CDR3 DNA reads TGTGCCAGTAGCCCCCCAGAATTGAATCAGCCCCAGCATTTT. It translates to CASSPPELNQPQHF.

This chain joins TRBV4-1 and TRBJ2-7; 7 nucleotides match TRBD1. CDR1 is MGHRA, CDR2 YSYEKL, per germline. The CDR3 has 14 amino acids. With V trimmed by 4 bases and J by 0 bases, 3 bases remained unmatched. The CDR3 nucleotides are TGCGCCAGCAGCCCGGGACAGACCTCCTACGAGCAGTACTTC. Residues: CASSPGQTSYEQYF.

This clone was observed a handful of times. The CDR3 DNA reads TGTGCCAGCTCACGGGCACAGGTGGAGACCCAGTACTTC. Amino acid sequence: CASSRAQVETQYF. The V and J genes are TRBV18 and TRBJ2-5, with TRBD1 as a possible D gene (5 bases). Trimming pared 4 bases from V and 5 bases from J, leaving 11 bases between. The CDR3 runs to 13 residues. In germline, CDR1 is KGHSH, CDR2 LQKENI.

CDR3 nucleotides: TGTGCCAGCAGCGTATCGACAGCCCGGACCACTGAAGCTTTCTTT. This translates into CASSVSTARTTEAFF. The chain links TRBV9 to TRBJ1-1, with a tentative D call TRBD1 (5 bases). Germline values: CDR1 SGDLS, CDR2 YYNGEE. This CDR3 comprises 15 residues. V lost 1 base and J lost 4, with 14 bases in between.

The chain recombines TRBV5-6 with TRBJ2-7; weak D call: TRBD1 (6 bases). CDR3 length: 15 amino acids. V lost 0 bases to trimming and J lost 1 base, with 11 bases between them. Germline values: CDR1 SGHDT, CDR2 YYEEEE. CDR3 loop: CASSLGDTDSYEQYF. CDR3 nucleotide sequence: TGTGCCAGCAGCTTGGGGGACACGGATTCCTACGAGCAGTACTTC.

The rearrangement joins TRBV11-1 to TRBJ2-7, with 8 bases lining up with TRBD2. Germline V gene data show CDR1 as SGHAT and CDR2 as FQDESV (reference sequence). The CDR3 is made up of 17 amino acids. Germline trimming cut 3 bases from V and 3 bases from J; bases unmatched to any gene: 13. For the CDR3, the DNA is TGTGCCAGCAGCTTCCCGGCGGGAGGAGGCCCCCACTACGAGCAGTACTTC. Amino acid sequence: CASSFPAGGGPHYEQYF.

The genes are TRBV5-1 and TRBJ2-2, with D perhaps matching TRBD1 (6 bases). The germline V gene has CDR1 SGHRS and CDR2 YFSETQ. The CDR3 is made up of 21 amino acids. V gave up 0 bases and J gave up 1 base, with 25 bases separating them. CDR3 sequence: CASSLAAGEQDGNGNTGELFF. The CDR3 region has the DNA TGCGCCAGCAGCTTGGCCGCAGGGGAGCAAGACGGGAATGGGAACACCGGGGAGCTGTTTTTT.

This clone was seen a few times. V usage is TRBV5-1 and J usage is TRBJ1-2, with D maybe TRBD1 (5 bases). The CDR3 runs 14 residues. Germline assignment: CDR1 SGHRS and CDR2 YFSETQ. The V gene lost 1 base and the J gene lost 4 bases, with 11 bases spanning the gap. The CDR3 loop is CASSLTQGGYGYTF. DNA of the CDR3: TGCGCCAGCAGCTTGACTCAGGGTGGCTATGGCTACACCTTC.

The chain joins TRBV5-1 to TRBJ2-7; 7 bases map to TRBD2. CDR1 is SGHRS and CDR2 is YFSETQ in the germline V gene. After removal of 0 bases from V and 7 bases from J, the junction contained 4 bases not matched to a gene. This CDR3 region has 13 residues. This CDR3 is CASSLGGRGEQYF. The DNA for the CDR3 is TGCGCCAGCAGCTTGGGAGGGAGGGGTGAGCAGTACTTC.

This rearrangement joins TRBV11-3 to TRBJ2-5; the D gene is possibly TRBD1 (6 bases). The closer fit of TRBJ2-7 to the DNA end suggests the J call may be wrong. Germline lookup yields CDR1 SGHNT and CDR2 YENEEA. The CDR3 has 15 amino acids. This CDR3 reads CASSLGPTGSNEQYF. CDR3 DNA sequence: TGTGCCAGCAGCTTAGGCCCGACAGGATCCAACGAGCAGTACTTC.

The rearrangement uses TRBV4-1 and TRBJ1-2; D not certain. The CDR3 length is 15 residues. Germline V lookup: CDR1 MGHRA, CDR2 YSYEKL. The germline V and J ends were trimmed by 6 bases and 4 bases, with 18 bases remaining between them. The CDR3 region has the DNA TGCGCCAGCAGTTCGTTTTCAACAGATACCTATGGCTACACCTTC. Translation: CASSSFSTDTYGYTF.

V gene TRBV4-2 combines with J gene TRBJ2-3, with 13 bases aligning to TRBD2. With 1 base clipped from V and 7 bases from J, the junction kept 5 bases outside the gene matches. The CDR3 is made up of 16 amino acids. CDR1 is LGHNA and CDR2 is YNFKEQ in the germline V gene. CDR3: CASSQGTSGRRNTQYF. CDR3 bases: TGTGCCAGCAGCCAAGGGACTAGCGGGAGAAGAAATACGCAGTATTTT.

J is TRBJ1-1 and V is TRBV4-1, with 9 bases aligning to TRBD1. From germline, CDR1 is MGHRA and CDR2 YSYEKL. With V trimmed by 1 base and J by 4 bases, 10 bases remained unmatched. This CDR3 contains 17 residues. CDR3 coding DNA: TGCGCCAGCAGCCAAGCCCGGACAGGGGAGCGAGGCACTGAAGCTTTCTTT. It specifies CASSQARTGERGTEAFF.

J is TRBJ2-7 and V is TRBV27; weak D call: TRBD1 (6 bases). Germline V gene lookup returns CDR1 MNHEY and CDR2 SMNVEV (reference sequence). The CDR3 totals 14 residues. V lost 5 bases and J 0 bases, leaving 11 bases between the germline ends. CDR3 DNA sequence: TGTGCCAGCAGTGGGGTGGACAGCTCCTACGAGCAGTACTTC. Residues: CASSGVDSSYEQYF.

The CDR3, as DNA: TGTGCCAGCAGCTCACCCCAGGGGACGACCGGGGAGCTGTTTTTT. This translates into CASSSPQGTTGELFF. This chain joins TRBV7-3 and TRBJ2-2; weak D call: TRBD1 (6 bases). Trimming took off 4 bases at V and 5 bases at J, with 14 bases between the two ends. The CDR3 spans 15 residues. CDR1 and CDR2 from the germline V gene are SGHTA and FQGTGA. The full variable domain, its missing parts supplied by reference TRBV7-3 and TRBJ2-2, is GAGVSQTPSNKVTEKGKYVELRCDPISGHTALYWYRQSLGQGPEFLIYFQGTGAADDSGLPNDRFFAVRPEGSVSTLKIQRTERGDSAVYLCASSSPQGTTGELFFGEGSRLTVL.

This chain joins TRBV19 and TRBJ2-7; TRBD1 matches at 7 bases. Germline CDR1 reads LNHDA; CDR2 reads SQIVND (reference sequence). The CDR3 is 13 amino acids. V lost 5 bases to trimming and J lost 2 bases; unmatched junction nucleotides: 3. The CDR3 DNA reads TGTGCCAGTAGTGTCGGGACAGCCTACGAGCAGTACTTC. Translation: CASSVGTAYEQYF.

The chain carries TRBV2 and TRBJ2-7; 11 nucleotides agree with TRBD1. This CDR3 has 14 amino acids. V trimming: 7 bases; J trimming: 3 bases; junction bases outside the gene matches: 5. Germline assignment: CDR1 SNHLY and CDR2 FYNNEI. CDR3 loop: CASNPDRGLYEQYF. In DNA, the CDR3 is TGTGCCAGCAATCCGGACAGGGGGCTCTACGAGCAGTACTTC. The full variable domain, its missing parts supplied by reference TRBV2 and TRBJ2-7, is EPEVTQTPSHQVTQMGQEVILRCVPISNHLYFYWYRQILGQKVEFLVSFYNNEISEKSEIFDDQFSVERPDGSNFTLKIRSTKLEDSAMYFCASNPDRGLYEQYFGPGTRLTVT.

The rearrangement links TRBV15 to TRBJ2-1, with 10 bases identical to TRBD1. The CDR3 extends over 20 amino acids. Germline values: CDR1 LNHNV, CDR2 YYDKDF (reference sequence). V lost 5 bases and J lost 4; bases outside the gene matches: 20. CDR3 sequence: CATSPKGGTGATLRYNEQFF. The CDR3 DNA follows: TGTGCCACCAGCCCGAAGGGTGGGACAGGGGCGACTCTCCGTTACAATGAGCAGTTCTTC.

The V call is TRBV5-1, the J call TRBJ1-1, with TRBD1 matching over 7 bases. The CDR3 sequence is 15 residues long. V lost 0 bases to trimming and J lost 5 bases; unmatched junction nucleotides: 7. Germline CDR1 and CDR2: SGHRS and YFSETQ. The CDR3 nucleotides are TGCGCCAGCAGCTTGGTGCTTGACAGGGCGACTGAAGCTTTCTTT. Amino acid sequence: CASSLVLDRATEAFF.

The rearrangement uses TRBV28 and TRBJ1-2; unclear D gene. Germline V gene sequence: CDR1 MDHEN, CDR2 SYDVKM. The CDR3 sequence is 10 residues long. The germline V and J ends were trimmed by 8 bases and 7 bases, with 8 bases remaining between them. CDR3 sequence reads: CASLRGGYTF. CDR3 sequence (DNA): TGTGCCAGCCTGAGAGGTGGCTACACCTTC.